The 15 T cell receptor beta chains below all came from one sample that was sequenced in a study of T cell responses to AZD1222 COVID-19 vaccine. The table came from immunoSEQ multiplex PCR; TCRdb's copy has only in-frame clones and leaves some out. The sample lists tens of thousands of clones, over 60% seen once, with around 15% in the top ten. The sample in question was peripheral blood, obtained on day 0 of AZD1222 vaccination. The receptors come from an adult in good health.

For the CDR3, the DNA is TGTGCCACCAGTCGGACTGATAACTATTGGCCCCCCGGCTATGGCTACACCTTC. Translating it yields CATSRTDNYWPPGYGYTF. The chain recombines TRBV24-1 with TRBJ1-2, with D unclear. Trimming took 6 bases from V and 4 from J, leaving 26 bases between them. This CDR3 is built from 18 residues. CDR1 is KGHDR and CDR2 is SFDVKD in the germline V gene.

The chain employs TRBV6-6 and TRBJ1-6, with 7 bases aligning to TRBD1. CDR1 and CDR2 from the germline V gene are MNHNY and SVGAGI (reference sequence). This CDR3 comprises 16 residues. The J segment lost 1 base and the V segment lost 6 bases, leaving 6 bases of the junction unmatched. The CDR3, as DNA: TGTGCCAGCAGATCGACAGGGCTATCCTATAATTCACCCCTCCACTTT. Protein sequence: CASRSTGLSYNSPLHF.

This chain connects TRBV2 to TRBJ2-7, with 10 bases aligning to TRBD1. The CDR3 runs to 14 residues. CDR1 SNHLY and CDR2 FYNNEI come from the germline V gene. V was pared by 5 bases and J by 5 bases, with 6 bases of the junction left unmatched. The CDR3: CASSQTGGIDEQYF. The CDR3 coding sequence is TGTGCCAGCAGTCAGACAGGGGGCATCGACGAGCAGTACTTC.

This clone was seen a few times. The V and J genes are TRBV7-9 and TRBJ1-1; maybe TRBD1 (6 bases). Trimming shortened V by 1 base and J by 1 base, and 16 bases separated the two germline ends. The CDR3 has 17 residues. Germline values: CDR1 SEHNR, CDR2 FQNEAQ (reference sequence). CDR3 residues: CASSLVGGPEGNTEAFF. Here the CDR3 DNA reads TGTGCCAGCAGCTTAGTCGGGGGGCCCGAAGGGAACACTGAAGCTTTCTTT.

In its sample, this clone was seen many times. The V call is TRBV27, the J call TRBJ1-6; the D gene is possibly TRBD1 (5 bases). Germline assignment: CDR1 MNHEY and CDR2 SMNVEV (reference sequence). The CDR3 covers 12 residues. The CDR3 is CATGDLNSPLHF. The CDR3 nucleotides are TGTGCTACCGGGGACTTAAATTCACCCCTCCACTTT.

In its sample, this clone was seen a few times. The rearrangement joins TRBV9 to TRBJ2-3; 8 bases are shared with TRBD2. CDR3 size: 13 residues. Germline assignment: CDR1 SGDLS and CDR2 YYNGEE. V dropped 2 bases and J dropped 4; count of bases not matched to a gene: 0. The CDR3 is CASSVGGADTQYF. The CDR3 DNA is TGTGCCAGCAGCGTCGGGGGGGCAGATACGCAGTATTTT.

The gene calls are TRBV3-1 (or the pseudogene TRBV3-2) and TRBJ2-2; 9 nucleotides agree with TRBD1. The J segment lost 1 base and the V segment lost 3 bases, leaving 0 bases of the junction unmatched. This CDR3 comprises 15 residues. CDR1 LGHDT and CDR2 YNNKEL come from the germline V gene (reference sequence). In nucleotides, the CDR3 is TGTGCCAGCAGCCAGGGACAGGGGAACACCGGGGAGCTGTTTTTT. This encodes CASSQGQGNTGELFF.

This chain uses TRBV4-2 with TRBJ1-1; D uncertain. CDR1 is LGHNA, CDR2 YNFKEQ, per germline. V lost 4 bases, J lost 1 base, and 13 bases lay in between. The CDR3 has 15 amino acids. The CDR3 loop reads CASSPLSRRNTEAFF. The DNA of the CDR3 is TGTGCCAGCAGCCCCCTCTCACGACGGAACACTGAAGCTTTCTTT.

This clone has just a few counts. The rearrangement uses TRBV2 and TRBJ2-7; D perhaps matches TRBD1 (6 bases). Trimming shortened V by 2 bases and J by 2 bases, and 10 bases separated the two germline ends. CDR3 length equals 14 residues. Per germline, CDR1 SNHLY and CDR2 FYNNEI. CDR3 coding DNA: TGTGCCAGCAGTGAACAGGGGAAGACCTACGAGCAGTACTTC. This translates into CASSEQGKTYEQYF.

This clone is a singleton in its sample. The CDR3 DNA is TGTGCTAGTAGAGGATCGGAGAGCCAAACAATCTACGAGCAGTACTTC. Its protein is CASRGSESQTIYEQYF. V and J are TRBV12-5 and TRBJ2-7; D remains ambiguous. Per germline, CDR1 LGHNT and CDR2 FRNRAP. CDR3 size: 16 residues. Trimming cost V 8 bases and J 3 bases, with 23 bases left between them. The variable domain in full, completed from reference TRBV12-5 and TRBJ2-7, reads DARVTQTPRHKVTEMGQEVTMRCQPILGHNTVFWYRQTMMQGLELLAYFRNRAPLDDSGMPKDRFSAEMPDATLATLKIQPSEPRDSAVYFCASRGSESQTIYEQYFGPGTRLTVT.

The rearrangement uses TRBV15 and TRBJ2-7, with D possibly being TRBD2 (6 bases). The CDR3 has 15 residues. CDR1 and CDR2 (germline): LNHNV, YYDKDF (reference sequence). V dropped 1 base and J dropped 0 bases, with 10 bases sitting between them. CDR3 amino acids: CATSRAGVSSYEQYF. In nucleotides, the CDR3 is TGTGCCACCAGCAGAGCGGGGGTTAGCTCCTACGAGCAGTACTTC.

The V and J genes are TRBV5-4 and TRBJ2-2; tentatively, D is TRBD1 (7 bases). Deletions cut 1 base from V and 5 bases from J, with 12 bases between. Looked up from germline, CDR1 is SGHNT and CDR2 is YYREEE (reference sequence). The CDR3 is 15 amino acids. This CDR3 is CASSLPTGRTGELFF. Written as DNA, the CDR3 is TGTGCCAGCAGCTTGCCGACAGGGAGGACCGGGGAGCTGTTTTTT.

The rearrangement links TRBV6-1 to TRBJ2-4; 7 positions agree with TRBD1. Per germline, CDR1 MNHNS and CDR2 SASEGT. The CDR3 totals 14 residues. J gave up 7 bases and V 1 base, and 4 bases lay outside the gene matches. CDR3 residues: CASSEEAGGNIQYF. CDR3 nucleotide sequence: TGTGCCAGCAGTGAAGAGGCAGGGGGTAACATTCAGTACTTC.

This sequence joins TRBV14 and TRBJ1-4; maybe TRBD1 (5 bases). Germline loops: CDR1 SGHDN, CDR2 FVKESK. CDR3 length equals 13 residues. The germline V and J ends were trimmed by 4 bases and 9 bases, with 12 bases remaining between them. The CDR3 DNA reads TGTGCCAGCAGCCGGGGCTTCAATCAAAAACTGTTTTTT. It encodes CASSRGFNQKLFF.

The genes are TRBV11-1 and TRBJ2-1, with TRBD2 identical over 9 bases. With 2 bases clipped from V and 6 bases from J, the junction kept 2 bases outside the gene matches. The CDR3 consists of 14 residues. CDR1 and CDR2 (germline): SGHAT, FQDESV (reference sequence). In DNA, the CDR3 is TGTGCCAGCAGCTTACTAGCGGGGCGCAATGAGCAGTTCTTC. It yields the protein CASSLLAGRNEQFF.